The clone carrying this T cell receptor beta chain was counted once. Its antigen is undetermined. Sequenced by immunoSEQ multiplex PCR; TCRdb stores in-frame clones only, minus some. The table shows fewer than 200,000 clones, with more than 90% occurring only once. This sample was included in a study of T cell responses to AZD1222 COVID-19 vaccine. Germline CDR1 reads WNHNN; CDR2 reads SYGVQD (reference sequence). Trimming removed 3 bases from V and 3 bases from J, with 14 bases in between. The CDR3 covers 15 residues. Findings and caveats of the study: White British people made up most donors, females outnumbered males, and clonal diversity was possibly underestimated. Repertoires were collected only later (after the peak T cell response had occurred). Seropositive AZD1222 recipients at baseline numbered only 6 or 7. Vaccine-associated CD4 TCRs ranged over spike, dominating at 160-218 and 743-854.

The chain recombines TRBV10-1 with TRBJ1-1, with D perhaps matching TRBD1 (5 bases). The sample in question was peripheral blood, obtained 28 days after the second dose of the MenACWY control vaccine. The sequence came from an adult who received the MenACWY meningococcal vaccine as a control. The CDR3 sequence is CASSDSGARDTEAFF. The DNA of the CDR3 is TGCGCCAGCAGTGACTCCGGGGCTCGGGACACTGAAGCTTTCTTT.